The source of this T cell receptor (beta chain) is a study of yellow fever vaccine responses in identical twins. Trimming pared 0 bases from V and 8 bases from J, leaving 17 bases between. The CDR3 is made up of 17 amino acids. The germline CDR1 and CDR2 sequences are LNHNV and YYDKDF (reference sequence). Findings and limits, study-wide: Vaccine T cell responses of twins reportedly seemed partly convergent and partly personalized.

TCRdb itself ran the RT-PCR reads through MiXCR, one entry per CDR3 protein. Here the sample spans 2,500 to 3,000 distinct CDR3 sequences, about nine tenths being singletons. This clonotype came up a few times. What it binds is not known. The clonotype was recovered from a female donor who received the yellow fever vaccine. The chain links TRBV15 to TRBJ1-6, with no clear D. This sample comprised T cells from blood (PBMCs), unsorted or a sorted subset (not recorded which), obtained before or after yellow fever vaccination (not recorded which). This CDR3 reads CATSREFFNREDSPLHF. CDR3 DNA: TGTGCCACCAGCAGAGAATTCTTTAACAGAGAGGATTCACCCCTCCACTTT.